This TCR beta chain is drawn from a study of blood T cell repertoires in COVID-19. Study at large: PBMCs, B-cell-depleted T cells, or T cells were the source of the cDNA or gDNA that made up the material.

The CDR3 sequence is 16 residues long. Trimming pared 0 bases from V and 0 bases from J, leaving 7 bases between. Germline loops: CDR1 SGHNT, CDR2 YYREEE (reference sequence). Original analysis: Estimated nucleated cell counts came from reference gene primer amplification. TCRdb's table, derived via immunoSEQ multiplex PCR, lists solely in-frame clones and lacks some. That table furnishes V, J and clone size, whereas the DNA furnished D and trimming. Of roughly 87,000 clones listed, about 78% are singletons. Sequencing input: peripheral blood. This receptor was identified in a woman of 80 years or more with acute or convalescent COVID-19. The chain combines TRBV5-4 with TRBJ2-6; a weak D match, TRBD2 (5 bases). CDR3 protein: CASSLAGSSGANVLTF. In DNA form, the CDR3 reads TGTGCCAGCAGCTTGGCGGGGAGCTCTGGGGCCAACGTCCTGACTTTC.